The 26 T cell receptor beta chains in this list originate from one sample, sequenced in a study of cytomegalovirus exposure and HLA in healthy donors. It was with 60 Vbeta and 13 Jbeta primers that the PCR ran. Sequencing used immunoSEQ multiplex PCR; TCRdb keeps in-frame clones, though not all of them. Of 200,000 to 250,000 clones detected, roughly 85% appear once; the ten largest clones hold around 2%. Sequenced input: PBMCs. These receptors were obtained from a man aged 18 to 35 in good health and CMV-seronegative.

This chain links TRBV18 with TRBJ2-1, with a weak D call TRBD2 (5 bases). The CDR3 totals 12 residues. V was trimmed by 2 bases and J by 7 bases, leaving 6 bases between them. Germline CDR1 reads KGHSH; CDR2 reads LQKENI. This chain's CDR3 is CASSPTGNEQFF. CDR3 coding DNA: TGTGCCAGCTCACCAACGGGGAATGAGCAGTTCTTC.

This chain joins TRBV9 and TRBJ2-1, with 9 bases aligning to TRBD2. The CDR3 covers 16 residues. Germline V lookup: CDR1 SGDLS, CDR2 YYNGEE. Trimming removed 0 bases from V and 9 bases from J; junction bases left unmatched: 10. This CDR3 reads CASSVATSGSQGEQFF. The CDR3, as DNA: TGTGCCAGCAGCGTAGCCACTAGCGGGTCCCAGGGTGAGCAGTTCTTC.

The rearrangement joins TRBV6-6 to TRBJ2-1; TRBD2 aligns across 8 bases. With 7 bases clipped from V and 9 bases from J, the junction kept 11 bases outside the gene matches. The germline V gene has CDR1 MNHNY and CDR2 SVGAGI (reference sequence). This CDR3 has 14 amino acids. CDR3 loop: CASMGKGGRSEQFF. The CDR3 nucleotides read TGTGCCAGCATGGGGAAAGGCGGGAGGAGTGAGCAGTTCTTC.

The chain combines TRBV7-2 with TRBJ2-2; a possible D gene is TRBD2 (6 bases). The CDR3 extends over 17 amino acids. The germline V gene encodes CDR1 SGHTA and CDR2 FQGNSA. V was shortened by 2 bases and J by 0 bases, with 13 bases between the two germline ends. The CDR3 DNA sequence: TGTGCCAGCAGCTTACCTAGCGAGGAACCGAACACCGGGGAGCTGTTTTTT. It is translated as CASSLPSEEPNTGELFF. The entire variable domain, with the rest obtained from reference TRBV7-2 and TRBJ2-2, is as follows: GAGVSQSPSNKVTEKGKDVELRCDPISGHTALYWYRQSLGQGLEFLIYFQGNSAPDKSGLPSDRFSAERTGGSVSTLTIQRTQQEDSAVYLCASSLPSEEPNTGELFFGEGSRLTVL.

V is TRBV4-2 and J is TRBJ2-7; 7 nucleotides align to TRBD2. The CDR3 has 16 amino acids. In germline, CDR1 is LGHNA, CDR2 YNFKEQ. V was pared by 2 bases and J by 1 base, with 8 bases of the junction left unmatched. CDR3 sequence: CASSQNAGDTSYEQYF. The CDR3 region has the DNA TGTGCCAGCAGCCAAAACGCGGGAGACACTTCCTACGAGCAGTACTTC.

The CDR3: CASSVEGRAGHTQYF. CDR3 nucleotides: TGTGCCAGCAGCGTAGAGGGTAGAGCGGGACATACGCAGTATTTT. The J gene is TRBJ2-3, the V gene TRBV9; TRBD2 matches 7 bases. V was clipped by 0 bases and J by 7 bases; unmatched bases: 8. The CDR3 is 15 amino acids. Germline lookup yields CDR1 SGDLS and CDR2 YYNGEE. The full variable domain, in which reference TRBV9 and TRBJ2-3 provide the parts outside the CDR3, is DSGVTQTPKHLITATGQRVTLRCSPRSGDLSVYWYQQSLDQGLQFLIQYYNGEERAKGNILERFSAQQFPDLHSELNLSSLELGDSALYFCASSVEGRAGHTQYFGPGTRLTVL.

There are a few counts of this clone. V gene TRBV14 combines with J gene TRBJ2-3; 8 bases line up with TRBD2. The ends lost 8 bases at V and 2 bases at J; junction bases unmatched: 12. The germline V gene encodes CDR1 SGHDN and CDR2 FVKESK. The CDR3 is made up of 16 amino acids. The CDR3 DNA reads as TGTGCCAGCTCGAAGTTAGCGGGACCATTCACAGATACGCAGTATTTT. Its translation: CASSKLAGPFTDTQYF.

The rearrangement links TRBV7-2 to TRBJ1-5; D not resolved. This CDR3 has 12 amino acids. Trimming left V 4 bases short and J 4 bases short, with 5 bases between. The germline V gene has CDR1 SGHTA and CDR2 FQGNSA. CDR3 residues: CASSSNNQPQHF. CDR3 DNA: TGTGCCAGCAGCTCCAATAATCAGCCCCAGCATTTT. The complete variable domain, with remaining parts taken from reference TRBV7-2 and TRBJ1-5, reads GAGVSQSPSNKVTEKGKDVELRCDPISGHTALYWYRQSLGQGLEFLIYFQGNSAPDKSGLPSDRFSAERTGGSVSTLTIQRTQQEDSAVYLCASSSNNQPQHFGDGTRLSIL.

CDR3 DNA sequence: TGTGCCAGTAGTATACGGACAGAAGGCTACGAGCAGTACTTC. Its protein is CASSIRTEGYEQYF. The V call is TRBV19, the J call TRBJ2-7; possible D gene TRBD1, 6 bases. V lost 2 bases, J lost 3 bases, and 11 bases lay in between. CDR1 is LNHDA, CDR2 SQIVND, per germline (reference sequence). There are 14 residues in the CDR3.

CDR3 amino acids: CASSPGQGVNEQYF. The CDR3 DNA is TGTGCCAGCAGCCCGGGACAGGGGGTCAACGAGCAGTACTTC. The J gene is TRBJ2-7, the V gene TRBV7-9; TRBD1 agrees at 11 bases. Germline V gene lookup returns CDR1 SEHNR and CDR2 FQNEAQ (reference sequence). V lost 5 bases to trimming and J lost 5 bases; unmatched junction nucleotides: 5. This CDR3 spans 14 amino acids.

This clone appeared a few times. J is TRBJ2-5 and V is TRBV6-1, with D hard to call. Trimming left V 2 bases short and J 2 bases short, with 9 bases between. Germline V gene data show CDR1 as MNHNS and CDR2 as SASEGT. CDR3 size: 14 residues. This CDR3 reads CASSEITTQETQYF. DNA for the CDR3: TGTGCCAGCAGTGAAATCACTACTCAAGAGACCCAGTACTTC.

Remarks on this clone: Other nucleotide sequences in the sample specify the same CDR3. The chain employs TRBV4-3 and TRBJ2-6; perhaps TRBD1 as D (6 bases). Germline values: CDR1 LGHNA, CDR2 YSLEER. The germline V and J ends were trimmed by 0 bases and 2 bases, with 11 bases remaining between them. CDR3 size: 17 residues. CDR3 amino acids: CASSQDGEGAGANVLTF. The CDR3 coding sequence is TGCGCCAGCAGCCAAGATGGCGAGGGGGCTGGGGCCAACGTCCTGACTTTC.

The chain couples TRBV12-5 to TRBJ1-4; unclear D gene. The V end was cut by 2 bases, the J end by 8 bases, with 9 bases between. The CDR3 is made up of 13 amino acids. Germline V CDR1 and CDR2: LGHNT, FRNRAP. CDR3 region: CASGLSLGEKLFF. CDR3 nucleotides: TGTGCTAGTGGTTTGTCCCTTGGCGAAAAACTGTTTTTT.

A remark on this clone: Other DNA sequences in this sample translate to the same CDR3. The J gene is TRBJ1-1, the V gene TRBV6-5; no clear D. The CDR3 is made up of 14 amino acids. The V and J ends lost 2 bases and 0 bases respectively, with 7 bases between them. The germline V gene encodes CDR1 MNHEY and CDR2 SVGAGI. The CDR3 reads CASSYGQVNTEAFF. CDR3 bases: TGTGCCAGCAGTTACGGGCAGGTGAACACTGAAGCTTTCTTT.

The CDR3 bases are TGTGCCAGCATCGGGACAGGCGACCTAAACAATGAGCAGTTCTTC. This translates into CASIGTGDLNNEQFF. The chain links TRBV2 to TRBJ2-1; 8 bases line up with TRBD1. With 7 bases clipped from V and 5 bases from J, the junction kept 10 bases outside the gene matches. This CDR3 spans 15 amino acids. Per the germline V gene, CDR1 is SNHLY and CDR2 is FYNNEI.

This clone was recorded once. This chain joins TRBV14 and TRBJ2-2; tentatively, D is TRBD1 (6 bases). V was pared by 5 bases and J by 7 bases, with 14 bases between. This CDR3 spans 14 amino acids. Germline V gene sequence: CDR1 SGHDN, CDR2 FVKESK. As DNA, the CDR3 is TGTGCCAGCAGCTCGCGACAGGCCGGCGGGGAGCTGTTTTTT. Translation gives CASSSRQAGGELFF.

This clone has only one observation. This chain joins TRBV27 and TRBJ1-3, with no clear D. This CDR3 is 16 amino acids long. V was cut by 5 bases and J by 1 base, with 15 bases left in between. The germline CDR1 and CDR2 sequences are MNHEY and SMNVEV (reference sequence). CDR3 DNA: TGTGCCAGCAGTCCCAGGTTGTCAATTTCTGGAAACACCATATATTTT. Amino acids: CASSPRLSISGNTIYF.

The CDR3: CASSVAAGGYTGELFF. The CDR3 nucleotides read TGTGCCAGCAGCGTAGCGGCGGGGGGGTACACCGGGGAGCTGTTTTTT. V gene TRBV9 combines with J gene TRBJ2-2; 9 nucleotides agree with TRBD2. V was pared by 0 bases and J by 3 bases, with 3 bases of the junction left unmatched. This CDR3 spans 16 amino acids. Germline V gene lookup returns CDR1 SGDLS and CDR2 YYNGEE.

V gene TRBV9 combines with J gene TRBJ1-4, with 11 positions matching TRBD1. J gave up 6 bases and V 4 bases, and 5 bases lay outside the gene matches. Germline V CDR1 and CDR2: SGDLS, YYNGEE. This CDR3 has 15 amino acids. The CDR3 DNA is TGTGCCAGCAGCCCACTGGACAGGGGGCATGAAAAACTGTTTTTT. It codes for CASSPLDRGHEKLFF. The full variable domain, rest sourced from reference TRBV9 and TRBJ1-4, is DSGVTQTPKHLITATGQRVTLRCSPRSGDLSVYWYQQSLDQGLQFLIQYYNGEERAKGNILERFSAQQFPDLHSELNLSSLELGDSALYFCASSPLDRGHEKLFFGSGTQLSVL.

The chain is built from TRBV27 and TRBJ2-3; 8 nucleotides agree with TRBD2. CDR3 length equals 16 residues. Per the germline V gene, CDR1 is MNHEY and CDR2 is SMNVEV (reference sequence). Trimming at V came to 5 bases and at J to 2 bases, leaving 9 bases not matched to a gene. CDR3 DNA sequence: TGTGCCAGCAGTGCCGGAACTAGCGGTTTCACAGATACGCAGTATTTT. Residues: CASSAGTSGFTDTQYF.

The chain recombines TRBV7-2 with TRBJ2-7, with 9 nucleotides matching TRBD1. In germline, CDR1 is SGHTA, CDR2 FQGNSA. CDR3 length: 15 amino acids. The trim removed 5 bases at V and 4 bases at J, leaving 9 bases unmatched. CDR3 protein: CASSVRTGVPYEQYF. CDR3 nucleotides: TGTGCCAGCAGCGTGAGGACAGGGGTGCCTTACGAGCAGTACTTC.

The gene calls are TRBV6-5 and TRBJ1-3; TRBD1 might be the D (5 bases). The CDR3 sequence is 14 residues long. Germline lookup yields CDR1 MNHEY and CDR2 SVGAGI. Trimming stripped 6 bases from V and 0 bases from J, with 9 bases between. The CDR3 sequence is CASRTVFSGNTIYF. The CDR3 DNA is TGTGCCAGCAGGACAGTTTTCTCTGGAAACACCATATATTTT.

The J gene is TRBJ2-5, the V gene TRBV15, with TRBD1 matching 7 bases. Germline V CDR1 and CDR2: LNHNV, YYDKDF (reference sequence). The CDR3 sequence is 14 residues long. Trimming removed 0 bases from V and 3 bases from J; junction bases left unmatched: 1. CDR3 DNA: TGTGCCACCAGCAGAGATGGGACAGAAGAGACCCAGTACTTC. Translated, it gives CATSRDGTEETQYF.

This chain connects TRBV28 to TRBJ1-4, with 10 bases matching TRBD1. V was clipped by 2 bases and J by 8 bases; unmatched bases: 8. From germline, CDR1 is MDHEN and CDR2 SYDVKM. The CDR3 is made up of 16 amino acids. Here the CDR3 reads CASSLRGTGDGEKLFF. CDR3 sequence (DNA): TGTGCCAGCAGTTTACGTGGGACAGGGGATGGGGAAAAACTGTTTTTT.

V usage is TRBV7-8 and J usage is TRBJ2-5; D gene ambiguous. Germline V gene lookup returns CDR1 SGHVS and CDR2 FQNEAQ. Trimming removed 2 bases from V and 2 bases from J, with 9 bases in between. The CDR3 consists of 14 residues. The CDR3 sequence is CASSLLQAQETQYF. The CDR3, as DNA: TGTGCCAGCAGCTTACTTCAGGCTCAAGAGACCCAGTACTTC.

The chain employs TRBV27 and TRBJ2-1, with a weak D call TRBD1 (5 bases). The CDR3 spans 11 residues. CDR1 and CDR2 from the germline V gene are MNHEY and SMNVEV (reference sequence). With 6 bases removed from V and 7 bases from J, the gap between germline ends came to 7 bases. CDR3 in amino acids: CASSRENEQFF. DNA of the CDR3: TGTGCCAGCAGCAGGGAAAATGAGCAGTTCTTC.